The 16 T cell receptor beta chains below all came from one sample that was sequenced in a study of OX40 agonist ivuxolimab in advanced cancers. Assay: immunoSEQ multiplex PCR; the TCRdb copy retains only in-frame clones and omits some. The sample has approximately 57,000 clones; nearly 85% are singletons. Sequencing was performed on CD4+ or CD8+ T cells sorted from blood, taken in a trial of the OX40 agonist ivuxolimab. The receptors stem from an adult with an advanced solid tumor such as melanoma, head and neck, liver or kidney cancer.

The V gene is TRBV15, the J gene TRBJ2-5, with D hard to call. Deletions cut 2 bases from V and 2 bases from J, with 18 bases between. Per germline, CDR1 LNHNV and CDR2 YYDKDF (reference sequence). The CDR3 extends over 17 amino acids. CDR3 amino acids: CATSRPNTGLGQETQYF. The CDR3 nucleotides read TGTGCCACCAGCAGACCAAACACTGGGCTGGGTCAAGAGACCCAGTACTTC.

This CDR3 reads CASAGVGSPLHF. In nucleotides, the CDR3 is TGTGCCAGTGCAGGGGTAGGATCACCCCTCCACTTT. This chain connects TRBV19 to TRBJ1-6, with a weak D call TRBD1 (6 bases). Germline values: CDR1 LNHDA, CDR2 SQIVND (reference sequence). This CDR3 is built from 12 residues. V dropped 8 bases and J dropped 10 bases, with 12 bases sitting between them.

The genes are TRBV6-1 and TRBJ2-2, with D maybe TRBD1 (5 bases). V was shortened by 4 bases and J by 5 bases, with 11 bases between the two germline ends. From germline, CDR1 is MNHNS and CDR2 SASEGT. The CDR3 consists of 14 residues. CDR3 sequence: CASSVDILTGELFF. The CDR3 DNA is TGTGCCAGCAGTGTGGACATCTTAACCGGGGAGCTGTTTTTT.

There are a few counts of this clone. The chain couples TRBV27 to TRBJ2-1; no definite D call. Per germline, CDR1 MNHEY and CDR2 SMNVEV (reference sequence). The V end was cut by 1 base, the J end by 8 bases, with 9 bases between. CDR3 length: 13 amino acids. For the CDR3, the DNA is TGTGCCAGCAGTTTATTAGGAGTCCATGAGCAGTTCTTC. It translates to CASSLLGVHEQFF.

The rearrangement uses TRBV13 and TRBJ2-7; a weak D match, TRBD2 (5 bases). V was cut by 1 base and J by 2 bases, with 12 bases left in between. Looked up from germline, CDR1 is PRHDT and CDR2 is FYEKMQ (reference sequence). This CDR3 comprises 15 residues. The CDR3 region is CASSLVGRAAYEQYF. In DNA, the CDR3 is TGTGCCAGCAGCTTAGTTGGGCGGGCGGCCTACGAGCAGTACTTC.

The chain has TRBV19 and TRBJ1-1; D call uncertain. The CDR3 covers 16 residues. Deletions cut 4 bases from V and 3 bases from J, with 18 bases between. CDR1 is LNHDA, CDR2 SQIVND, per germline (reference sequence). DNA of the CDR3: TGTGCCAGTAGTACGGGATATCAGGAGGGATACACTGAAGCTTTCTTT. Amino acids: CASSTGYQEGYTEAFF.

The V call is TRBV18, the J call TRBJ2-2; no reliable D call. The CDR3 loop spans 13 amino acids. Germline CDR1 reads KGHSH; CDR2 reads LQKENI. The V end was cut by 0 bases, the J end by 1 base, with 0 bases between. CDR3 DNA: TGTGCCAGCTCACCACCGAACACCGGGGAGCTGTTTTTT. Translated: CASSPPNTGELFF.

The chain recombines TRBV5-4 with TRBJ1-1; D gene unclear. The V gene lost 4 bases and the J gene lost 0 bases, with 7 bases spanning the gap. CDR3 length: 13 residues. Germline CDR1 reads SGHNT; CDR2 reads YYREEE (reference sequence). For the CDR3, the DNA is TGTGCCAGCAGCCCCCACTTGAACACTGAAGCTTTCTTT. This encodes CASSPHLNTEAFF.

The CDR3 reads CASSLFTGTFSGNTIYF. Here the CDR3 DNA reads TGTGCCAGCAGCCTATTTACCGGGACATTCTCTGGAAACACCATATATTTT. This sequence joins TRBV7-9 and TRBJ1-3; perhaps TRBD1 as D (6 bases). V was pared by 5 bases and J by 0 bases, with 17 bases between. The CDR3 spans 17 residues. Germline values: CDR1 SEHNR, CDR2 FQNEAQ (reference sequence).

The chain links TRBV18 to TRBJ2-1, with a weak D call TRBD2 (6 bases). The V gene's germline CDR1 is KGHSH and CDR2 LQKENI. CDR3 length: 11 residues. Between the trimmed V and J ends, which lost 5 bases and 8 bases, there was a span of 7 bases. The DNA of the CDR3 is TGTGCCAGCTCAGGACTACATGAGCAGTTCTTC. It is translated as CASSGLHEQFF. Combining the CDR3 with reference TRBV18 and TRBJ2-1 gives the whole variable domain NAGVMQNPRHLVRRRGQEARLRCSPMKGHSHVYWYRQLPEEGLKFMVYLQKENIIDESGMPKERFSAEFPKEGPSILRIQQVVRGDSAAYFCASSGLHEQFFGPGTRLTVL.

The chain employs TRBV6-1 and TRBJ2-7, with D uncertain. CDR1 MNHNS and CDR2 SASEGT come from the germline V gene. The CDR3 has 16 residues. The V gene lost 2 bases and the J gene lost 5 bases, with 19 bases spanning the gap. CDR3 nucleotide sequence: TGTGCCAGCAGTGAACCAGGTAACCCCTTATCCGACGAGCAGTACTTC. Amino acids: CASSEPGNPLSDEQYF.

The chain employs TRBV4-1 and TRBJ1-6; D is unclear. This CDR3 comprises 17 residues. V was clipped by 1 base and J by 9 bases, with 19 bases between them. The germline V gene has CDR1 MGHRA and CDR2 YSYEKL. The DNA of the CDR3 is TGCGCCAGCAGCCAAGGGTTCCTTGGAGGGTTGCGTTCACCCCTCCACTTT. This codes for CASSQGFLGGLRSPLHF.

The rearrangement uses TRBV27 and TRBJ2-7; unclear D gene. The CDR3 has 13 residues. Germline CDR1 is MNHEY and CDR2 is SMNVEV (reference sequence). V lost 6 bases to trimming and J lost 6 bases, with 15 bases between them. CDR3 bases: TGTGCCAGCAGACCCTTAGTCCAAGGCGAGCAGTACTTC. Its protein product is CASRPLVQGEQYF.

The chain carries TRBV7-8 and TRBJ2-7, with a weak D call TRBD2 (6 bases). CDR3 length: 15 amino acids. CDR1 and CDR2 from the germline V gene are SGHVS and FQNEAQ. Trimming removed 4 bases at V and 4 bases at J, with 17 bases between. CDR3 DNA sequence: TGTGCCAGCAGCTACGGGACTGCTGATAGGTACGAGCAGTACTTC. This sequence encodes CASSYGTADRYEQYF.

This chain connects TRBV28 to TRBJ1-1; D is perhaps TRBD1 (5 bases). The CDR3 spans 15 residues. Trimming left V 6 bases short and J 5 bases short, with 19 bases between. Germline CDR1 and CDR2: MDHEN and SYDVKM. CDR3: CASRPDPGTRTEAFF. CDR3 in DNA: TGTGCCAGCAGGCCTGACCCGGGGACGAGGACTGAAGCTTTCTTT. Complete variable domain (other parts from reference TRBV28 and TRBJ1-1): DVKVTQSSRYLVKRTGEKVFLECVQDMDHENMFWYRQDPGLGLRLIYFSYDVKMKEKGDIPEGYSVSREKKERFSLILESASTNQTSMYLCASRPDPGTRTEAFFGQGTRLTVV.

This clone has a handful of counts. The chain couples TRBV7-2 to TRBJ1-2, with D possibly matching TRBD1 (6 bases). The V and J ends lost 1 base and 8 bases respectively, with 8 bases between them. The CDR3 is 12 residues long. CDR1 and CDR2 (germline): SGHTA, FQGNSA. CDR3 sequence reads: CASSLGGGGYTF. Here the CDR3 DNA reads TGTGCCAGCAGCTTAGGCGGGGGCGGCTACACCTTC.